The 15 T cell receptor beta chains presented below share a single source sample, sequenced in a study of blood T cell repertoires in COVID-19. Measured with immunoSEQ multiplex PCR; TCRdb has only the in-frame clones, and not every one. The sample consists of about 180,000 clones, 70% to 90% of them appearing once. Input material: peripheral blood. The origin of the receptors is a woman aged 30 to 39 with active or convalescent COVID-19.

The rearrangement joins TRBV19 to TRBJ1-1; D is uncertain. Germline V lookup: CDR1 LNHDA, CDR2 SQIVND (reference sequence). V dropped 7 bases and J dropped 3 bases, with 15 bases sitting between them. The CDR3 spans 14 residues. The CDR3 bases are TGTGCCAGTAAGGAGAGGGTGACCGACACTGAAGCTTTCTTT. Amino acids: CASKERVTDTEAFF. Combining the CDR3 with reference TRBV19 and TRBJ1-1 gives the whole variable domain DGGITQSPKYLFRKEGQNVTLSCEQNLNHDAMYWYRQDPGQGLRLIYYSQIVNDFQKGDIAEGYSVSREKKESFPLTVTSAQKNPTAFYLCASKERVTDTEAFFGQGTRLTVV.

The chain recombines TRBV21-1 with TRBJ2-3; TRBD1 was called by the table and not checked on the DNA. TRBV21-1 corresponds to a pseudogene. The CDR3 runs 15 residues. The CDR3 DNA follows: TGTGCCAGCAGCAGCCGGGACAGGGGGACAGATACGCAGTATTTT. Protein: CASSSRDRGTDTQYF.

This clone appeared a few times. The V and J genes are TRBV7-9 and TRBJ2-7, with D possibly matching TRBD2 (5 bases). Germline-derived CDR1 and CDR2 are SEHNR and FQNEAQ (reference sequence). This CDR3 has 14 residues. V shed 0 bases and J shed 3 bases, with 9 bases lying between them. CDR3 in amino acids: CASSLAREGYEQYF. The CDR3 nucleotides are TGTGCCAGCAGCTTAGCGAGAGAGGGCTACGAGCAGTACTTC.

The chain employs TRBV5-1 and TRBJ2-7; 7 bases agree with TRBD2. From germline, CDR1 is SGHRS and CDR2 YFSETQ. The CDR3 covers 14 residues. Germline trimming cut 4 bases from V and 4 bases from J; bases unmatched to any gene: 8. The CDR3, as DNA: TGCGCCAGCAGCGGGCGCGGGAGCGTTTACGAGCAGTACTTC. Protein: CASSGRGSVYEQYF.

This chain joins TRBV28 and TRBJ2-7, with D tentatively TRBD2 (5 bases). Trimming took 6 bases from V and 3 from J, leaving 15 bases between them. Per the germline V gene, CDR1 is MDHEN and CDR2 is SYDVKM. The CDR3 extends over 14 amino acids. CDR3 coding DNA: TGTGCCAGCAGAGACACTAGGTCCATCTACGAGCAGTACTTC. This sequence encodes CASRDTRSIYEQYF.

V gene TRBV7-9 combines with J gene TRBJ2-7, with 8 positions matching TRBD2. V was pared by 4 bases and J by 2 bases, with 7 bases of the junction left unmatched. Germline V lookup: CDR1 SEHNR, CDR2 FQNEAQ (reference sequence). The CDR3 has 15 residues. The CDR3: CASSSGREVAYEQYF. The CDR3 nucleotides are TGTGCCAGCAGCTCCGGGCGGGAGGTCGCCTACGAGCAGTACTTC. The full variable domain, its missing parts supplied by reference TRBV7-9 and TRBJ2-7, is DTGVSQNPRHKITKRGQNVTFRCDPISEHNRLYWYRQTLGQGPEFLTYFQNEAQLEKSRLLSDRFSAERPKGSFSTLEIQRTEQGDSAMYLCASSSGREVAYEQYFGPGTRLTVT.

This chain uses TRBV1 with TRBJ2-3; whether TRBD2, the table's D call, matches the DNA was not checked. TRBV1 is shown as a pseudogene. This CDR3 comprises 18 residues. The CDR3 region is CTSSQDATSGLVTDTQYF. CDR3 coding DNA: TGCACCAGCAGCCAAGATGCGACTAGCGGACTAGTCACAGATACGCAGTATTTT.

This chain uses TRBV5-1 with TRBJ1-1; 7 bases are shared with TRBD1. From germline, CDR1 is SGHRS and CDR2 YFSETQ. The ends lost 1 base at V and 3 bases at J; junction bases unmatched: 3. The CDR3 has 14 residues. CDR3 sequence reads: CASSLYRGDTEAFF. The CDR3 nucleotides read TGCGCCAGCAGCTTGTACAGGGGAGACACTGAAGCTTTCTTT.

The chain links TRBV12-3 or TRBV12-4 to TRBJ1-5; 7 nucleotides agree with TRBD1. The CDR3 length is 13 residues. V lost 5 bases to trimming and J lost 6 bases; unmatched junction nucleotides: 4. CDR3 residues: CASSVQGGQPQHF. The DNA for the CDR3 is TGTGCCAGCAGTGTCCAGGGGGGTCAGCCCCAGCATTTT.

The chain has TRBV5-4 and TRBJ1-6; TRBD1 agrees at 10 bases. This CDR3 region has 17 residues. Looked up from germline, CDR1 is SGHNT and CDR2 is YYREEE (reference sequence). The ends lost 4 bases at V and 7 bases at J; junction bases unmatched: 11. CDR3 bases: TGTGCCAGCAGCGTCAGACAGGGGGCGCCTTCCAATTCACCCCTCCACTTT. It translates to CASSVRQGAPSNSPLHF.

The rearrangement uses TRBV7-6 and TRBJ1-1, with D hard to call. Trimming took off 7 bases at V and 0 bases at J, with 21 bases between the two ends. From germline, CDR1 is SGHVS and CDR2 FNYEAQ. CDR3 length equals 17 residues. The CDR3, as DNA: TGTGCCAGCAATCCGGGAGCAGCCCCTCTGATGAACACTGAAGCTTTCTTT. It encodes CASNPGAAPLMNTEAFF.

The V call is TRBV18, the J call TRBJ1-4, with 7 bases aligning to TRBD1. This CDR3 has 15 amino acids. V lost 3 bases to trimming and J lost 3 bases; unmatched junction nucleotides: 4. CDR1 is KGHSH, CDR2 LQKENI, per germline. The CDR3 DNA is TGTGCCAGCTCACCCGACAGGGTTGCTAATGAAAAACTGTTTTTT. Its protein is CASSPDRVANEKLFF.

The J gene is TRBJ1-2, the V gene TRBV15, with 9 bases that match TRBD1. From germline, CDR1 is LNHNV and CDR2 YYDKDF (reference sequence). The V segment lost 5 bases and the J segment 5 bases; nucleotides outside the gene matches: 12. The CDR3 has 16 residues. This CDR3 reads CATSDWDRVTRYGYTF. Written as DNA, the CDR3 is TGTGCCACCAGCGACTGGGACAGGGTCACGAGATATGGCTACACCTTC.

The chain links TRBV5-1 to TRBJ2-1; 11 bases match TRBD2. This CDR3 has 16 amino acids. CDR1 and CDR2 from the germline V gene are SGHRS and YFSETQ. V lost 5 bases, J lost 0 bases, and 4 bases stayed unmatched. DNA of the CDR3: TGCGCCAGCAGGAAGACTAGCGGGATCTCCTACAATGAGCAGTTCTTC. Protein product: CASRKTSGISYNEQFF. The variable domain in full, completed from reference TRBV5-1 and TRBJ2-1, reads KAGVTQTPRYLIKTRGQQVTLSCSPISGHRSVSWYQQTPGQGLQFLFEYFSETQRNKGNFPGRFSGRQFSNSRSEMNVSTLELGDSALYLCASRKTSGISYNEQFFGPGTRLTVL.

The genes are TRBV28 and TRBJ1-1; a possible D gene is TRBD1 (5 bases). Per the germline V gene, CDR1 is MDHEN and CDR2 is SYDVKM. The CDR3 is 12 amino acids. V was clipped by 5 bases and J by 10 bases, with 14 bases between them. The CDR3 region has the DNA TGTGCCAGCAGTCTGGGGCCCCTAAGAGCTTTCTTT. Translating it yields CASSLGPLRAFF.